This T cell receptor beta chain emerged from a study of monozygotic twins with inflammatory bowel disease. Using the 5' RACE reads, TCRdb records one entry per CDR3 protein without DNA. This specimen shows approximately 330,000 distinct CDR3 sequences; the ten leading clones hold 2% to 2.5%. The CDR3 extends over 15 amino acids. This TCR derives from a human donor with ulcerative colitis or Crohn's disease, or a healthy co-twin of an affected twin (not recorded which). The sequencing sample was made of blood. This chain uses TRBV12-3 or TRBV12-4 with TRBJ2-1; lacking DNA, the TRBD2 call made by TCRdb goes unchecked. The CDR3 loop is CASSRTAGGINEQFF.